Below, 6 T cell receptor beta chains from the same sample are listed, as sequenced in a study of graft-versus-host responses after intestinal transplantation. TCRdb's copy holds only in-frame clones and misses some; the assay was immunoSEQ multiplex PCR. Of just under 90,000 clones listed, 83% were seen once; the top ten hold roughly a sixth. These receptors are not linked to any known antigen. This specimen was unstimulated CD8+ T cells sorted from spleen or lymph node cells, taken before intestinal transplant. These receptors were obtained from a human donor who received an intestinal transplant.

In its sample, this clone was seen once. The V gene is TRBV7-9, the J gene TRBJ1-2, with D unclear. V was clipped by 0 bases and J by 2 bases, with 16 bases between them. Germline lookup yields CDR1 SEHNR and CDR2 FQNEAQ (reference sequence). This CDR3 comprises 17 residues. The CDR3 coding sequence is TGTGCCAGCAGCTTAGCTCAGGTGATCGTGACAAACTATGGCTACACCTTC. This encodes CASSLAQVIVTNYGYTF.

The chain recombines TRBV19 with TRBJ2-1, with TRBD2 identical over 10 bases. Trimming at V came to 3 bases and at J to 6 bases, leaving 8 bases not matched to a gene. The CDR3 is 16 residues long. Germline CDR1 and CDR2: LNHDA and SQIVND (reference sequence). CDR3 loop: CASSIRLAGVFNEQFF. The CDR3 bases are TGTGCCAGTAGTATTAGGCTAGCGGGAGTCTTCAATGAGCAGTTCTTC.

V usage is TRBV5-4 and J usage is TRBJ2-3; 7 nucleotides line up with TRBD1. Per the germline V gene, CDR1 is SGHNT and CDR2 is YYREEE (reference sequence). Trimming removed 2 bases from V and 0 bases from J; junction bases left unmatched: 3. The CDR3 has 15 amino acids. CDR3 DNA: TGTGCCAGCAGCTTCGAGGGACAGAGCACAGATACGCAGTATTTT. Amino acid sequence: CASSFEGQSTDTQYF. Complete variable domain (other parts from reference TRBV5-4 and TRBJ2-3): ETGVTQSPTHLIKTRGQQVTLRCSSQSGHNTVSWYQQALGQGPQFIFQYYREEENGRGNFPPRFSGLQFPNYSSELNVNALELDDSALYLCASSFEGQSTDTQYFGPGTRLTVL.

The chain couples TRBV9 to TRBJ1-2, with 7 bases lining up with TRBD1. Germline assignment: CDR1 SGDLS and CDR2 YYNGEE. The CDR3 consists of 15 residues. J gave up 6 bases and V 0 bases, and 8 bases lay outside the gene matches. The CDR3, as DNA: TGTGCCAGCAGCGTAGCTGCCGACAGGGAGGATGGCTACACCTTC. Translated, it gives CASSVAADREDGYTF. Drawing the rest from reference TRBV9 and TRBJ1-2, the complete variable domain is DSGVTQTPKHLITATGQRVTLRCSPRSGDLSVYWYQQSLDQGLQFLIQYYNGEERAKGNILERFSAQQFPDLHSELNLSSLELGDSALYFCASSVAADREDGYTFGSGTRLTVV.

This sequence joins TRBV25-1 and TRBJ1-1; D remains unclear. V dropped 9 bases and J dropped 1 base, with 6 bases sitting between them. This CDR3 has 11 amino acids. CDR1 and CDR2 (germline): MGHDK, SYGVNS. Here the CDR3 DNA reads TGTGCCAGTGGGTGGAACACTGAAGCTTTCTTT. Its protein is CASGWNTEAFF.

The rearrangement joins TRBV6-1 to TRBJ1-3; D is possibly TRBD1 (6 bases). Germline V gives CDR1 MNHNS, CDR2 SASEGT. CDR3 length: 15 amino acids. Trimming left V 1 base short and J 2 bases short, with 9 bases between. The CDR3 sequence is CASSEDAGAGNTIYF. In DNA, the CDR3 is TGTGCCAGCAGTGAAGATGCAGGGGCTGGAAACACCATATATTTT.